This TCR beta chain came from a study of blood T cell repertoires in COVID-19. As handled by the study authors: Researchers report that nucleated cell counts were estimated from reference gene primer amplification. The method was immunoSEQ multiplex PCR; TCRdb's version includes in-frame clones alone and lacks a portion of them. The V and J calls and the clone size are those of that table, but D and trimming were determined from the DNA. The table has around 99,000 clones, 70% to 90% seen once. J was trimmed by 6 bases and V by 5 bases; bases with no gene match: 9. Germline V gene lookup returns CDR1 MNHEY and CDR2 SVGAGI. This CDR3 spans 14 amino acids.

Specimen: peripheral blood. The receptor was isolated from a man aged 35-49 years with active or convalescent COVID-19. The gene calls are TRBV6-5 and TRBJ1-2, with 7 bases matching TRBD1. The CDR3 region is CASSPQQGIDGYTF. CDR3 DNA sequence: TGTGCCAGCAGTCCTCAACAGGGGATTGATGGCTACACCTTC.